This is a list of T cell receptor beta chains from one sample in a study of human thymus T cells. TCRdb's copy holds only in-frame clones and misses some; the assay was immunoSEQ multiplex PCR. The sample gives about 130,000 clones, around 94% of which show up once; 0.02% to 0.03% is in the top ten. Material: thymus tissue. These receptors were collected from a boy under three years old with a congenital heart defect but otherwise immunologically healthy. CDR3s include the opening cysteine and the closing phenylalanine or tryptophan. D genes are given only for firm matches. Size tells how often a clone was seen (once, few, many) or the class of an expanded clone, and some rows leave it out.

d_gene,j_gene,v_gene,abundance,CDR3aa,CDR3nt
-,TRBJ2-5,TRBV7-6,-,CASSSPGQRRETQYF,TGTGCCAGCAGCTCCCCCGGACAGAGAAGGGAGACCCAGTACTTC
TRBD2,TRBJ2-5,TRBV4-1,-,CASSQDPGSREGLWETQYF,TGCGCCAGCAGCCAAGATCCTGGGTCGAGGGAGGGGCTTTGGGAGACCCAGTACTTC
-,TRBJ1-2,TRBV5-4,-,CASSRDGYGYTF,TGTGCCAGCAGCCGGGACGGCTATGGCTACACCTTC
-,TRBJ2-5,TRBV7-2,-,CASSRRGETQYF,TGTGCCAGCAGCCGGAGAGGAGAGACCCAGTACTTC
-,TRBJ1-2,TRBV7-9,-,CASSSDSAYTF,TGTGCCAGCAGCTCCGACAGTGCCTACACCTTC
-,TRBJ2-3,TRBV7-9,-,CASSRGTDTQYF,TGTGCCAGCAGCAGGGGCACAGATACGCAGTATTTT
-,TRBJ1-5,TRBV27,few,CASSPPGQPQHF,TGTGCCAGCAGTCCGCCGGGTCAGCCCCAGCATTTT
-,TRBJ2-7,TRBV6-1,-,CASSSGSGGEQYF,TGTGCCAGCAGTAGCGGGTCCGGCGGCGAGCAGTACTTC
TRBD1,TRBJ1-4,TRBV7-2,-,CASSLRTGGKEKLFF,TGTGCCAGCAGCTTACGAACAGGGGGAAAGGAAAAACTGTTTTTT
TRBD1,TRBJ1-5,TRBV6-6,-,CASRHRGRPQHF,TGTGCCAGCAGACACAGGGGGAGGCCCCAGCATTTT
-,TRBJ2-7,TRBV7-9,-,CASSLAGAFSYEQYF,TGTGCCAGCAGCTTAGCGGGGGCCTTTTCCTACGAGCAGTACTTC
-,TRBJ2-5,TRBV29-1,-,CSVEPGRTQEAQYF,TGCAGCGTTGAACCGGGGCGGACTCAAGAGGCCCAGTACTTC
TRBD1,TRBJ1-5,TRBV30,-,CAWSPRDRAWGNQPQHF,TGTGCCTGGAGTCCCCGGGACAGGGCCTGGGGCAATCAGCCCCAGCATTTT
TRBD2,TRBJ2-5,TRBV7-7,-,CASSLALSLAGEWTQYF,TGTGCCAGCAGCTTAGCGCTAAGTCTAGCGGGGGAGTGGACCCAGTACTTC
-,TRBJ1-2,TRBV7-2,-,CASSLGQDYGYTF,TGTGCCAGCAGCTTAGGACAGGACTATGGCTACACCTTC
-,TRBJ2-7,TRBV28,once,CASSLKPPGQVAYEQYF,TGTGCCAGCAGTTTAAAGCCGCCGGGGCAAGTAGCCTACGAGCAGTACTTC
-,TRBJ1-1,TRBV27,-,CASSLGRGGDTEAFF,TGTGCCAGCAGTTTAGGGCGGGGAGGGGACACTGAAGCTTTCTTT
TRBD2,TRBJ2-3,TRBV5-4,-,CASSVGLAGRADTQYF,TGTGCCAGCAGCGTCGGACTAGCGGGCAGGGCAGATACGCAGTATTTT
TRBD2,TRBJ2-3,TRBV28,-,CASTTFAGGPLGTDTQYF,TGTGCCAGCACCACATTTGCGGGGGGGCCCTTAGGGACAGATACGCAGTATTTT
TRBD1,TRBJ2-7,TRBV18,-,CASSPSDRGEPNYEQYF,TGTGCCAGCTCACCATCGGACAGGGGGGAGCCTAACTACGAGCAGTACTTC
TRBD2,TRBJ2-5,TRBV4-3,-,CASSPTSGRFGETQYF,TGCGCCAGCAGCCCTACTAGCGGGAGATTCGGAGAGACCCAGTACTTC
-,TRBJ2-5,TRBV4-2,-,CASSQDTWTQGLQETQYF,TGTGCCAGCAGCCAAGACACCTGGACACAGGGCCTCCAAGAGACCCAGTACTTC
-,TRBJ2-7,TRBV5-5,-,CASSLPGTRPYEQYF,TGTGCCAGCAGCTTACCGGGAACTAGGCCCTACGAGCAGTACTTC
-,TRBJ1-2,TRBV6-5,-,CATLKRPFYGYTF,TGTGCCACATTGAAGCGACCATTCTATGGCTACACCTTC
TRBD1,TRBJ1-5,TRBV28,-,CASRTGGSNQPQHF,TGTGCCAGCAGGACAGGGGGCAGCAATCAGCCCCAGCATTTT
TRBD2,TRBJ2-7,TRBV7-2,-,CASSRGLAVREQYF,TGTGCCAGCAGTCGGGGACTAGCGGTTCGCGAGCAGTACTTC
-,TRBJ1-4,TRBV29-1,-,CSAIAGSRGREKLFF,TGCAGCGCCATAGCAGGGAGTAGGGGACGAGAAAAACTGTTTTTT
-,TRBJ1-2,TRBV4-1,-,CASSQGGGYTF,TGCGCCAGCAGCCAAGGGGGTGGCTACACCTTC
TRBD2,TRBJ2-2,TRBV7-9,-,CASRVGAGGPLGELFF,TGTGCCAGCCGCGTGGGAGCGGGGGGCCCCCTCGGGGAGCTGTTTTTT
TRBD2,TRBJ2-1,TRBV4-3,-,CASSQVWLAGSNEQFF,TGCGCCAGCAGCCAAGTTTGGCTAGCGGGGTCCAATGAGCAGTTCTTC
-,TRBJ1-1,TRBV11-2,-,CASSPRSAGEAFF,TGTGCCAGCAGCCCACGTTCGGCAGGGGAAGCTTTCTTT
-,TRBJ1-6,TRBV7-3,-,CASSPKESLEEMSPLHF,TGTGCCAGCAGCCCCAAGGAATCTTTAGAGGAGATGTCACCCCTCCACTTT
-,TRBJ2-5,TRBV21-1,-,CASTKCGGEETQYF,TGTGCCAGCACCAAATGCGGGGGCGAGGAGACCCAGTACTTC
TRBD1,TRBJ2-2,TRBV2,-,CASTNTGAGELFF,TGTGCCAGCACCAATACAGGGGCCGGGGAGCTGTTTTTT
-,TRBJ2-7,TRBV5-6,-,CASSFMGQAYEQYF,TGTGCCAGCAGCTTCATGGGGCAGGCCTACGAGCAGTACTTC
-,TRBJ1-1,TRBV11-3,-,CASSSRRGGTEAFF,TGTGCCAGCAGCTCCCGTAGGGGGGGGACTGAAGCTTTCTTT
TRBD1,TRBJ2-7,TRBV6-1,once,CASSEIRTGVFHEQYF,TGTGCCAGCAGTGAAATTCGAACAGGGGTCTTCCACGAGCAGTACTTC
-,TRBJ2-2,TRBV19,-,CASSPPGPVGGELFF,TGTGCCAGTAGTCCGCCGGGGCCTGTAGGCGGGGAGCTGTTTTTT
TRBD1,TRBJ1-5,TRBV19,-,CASRGQGFQPQHF,TGTGCCAGTAGGGGACAGGGCTTTCAGCCCCAGCATTTT
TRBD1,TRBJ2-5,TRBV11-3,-,CASSSGQLETQYF,TGTGCCAGCAGCTCGGGACAGTTAGAGACCCAGTACTTC
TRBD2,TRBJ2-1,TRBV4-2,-,CASSQEGSGTRPYNEQFF,TGTGCCAGCAGCCAAGAAGGTAGCGGGACTAGGCCCTACAATGAGCAGTTCTTC
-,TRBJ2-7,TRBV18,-,CASSPRWEAGKSEQYF,TGTGCCAGCTCACCACGCTGGGAGGCGGGTAAAAGCGAGCAGTACTTC